Each of the 29 T cell receptor beta chains below was sequenced from the same sample in a study of blood T cell repertoires in COVID-19. Assay: immunoSEQ multiplex PCR; the TCRdb copy retains only in-frame clones and omits some. Among almost 250,000 clones listed, about 89% were seen once. The sample comprised PBMCs or T cells enriched from blood (not recorded which). The receptors originated from a woman in her twenties or thirties who had recovered from COVID-19.

The CDR3 region has the DNA TGTGCCAGCTCACCTGACTTGATAGGACAGGGCCTTCAGCCCCAGCATTTT. This encodes CASSPDLIGQGLQPQHF. The chain combines TRBV18 with TRBJ1-5, with 8 bases matching TRBD1. Germline trimming cut 3 bases from V and 6 bases from J; bases unmatched to any gene: 13. Germline V gene sequence: CDR1 KGHSH, CDR2 LQKENI. The CDR3 has 17 residues.

The chain has TRBV12-5 and TRBJ1-1; D not certain. The CDR3 has 18 residues. The V end lost 1 base, the J end lost 1 base, and 19 bases lay between the germline ends. Germline V gene data show CDR1 as LGHNT and CDR2 as FRNRAP. Here the CDR3 reads CASGLGPAFGRGNTEAFF. CDR3 DNA sequence: TGTGCTAGTGGTTTGGGGCCGGCATTTGGACGGGGGAACACTGAAGCTTTCTTT.

Worth noting for this clone: The junction and the germline gene differ at one end; a read error may be behind it. This chain uses TRBV7-2 with TRBJ1-3, with unresolved D. Per the germline V gene, CDR1 is SGHTA and CDR2 is FQGNSA. The CDR3 totals 13 residues. The CDR3 loop reads CASSLSVPGRRDF. The CDR3 bases are TGTGCCAGCAGCTTATCGGTTCCGGGAAGGAGGGATTTT.

The sample holds one count of this clone. The chain employs TRBV6-5 and TRBJ2-1; 8 bases agree with TRBD2. This CDR3 region has 15 residues. Germline V gene lookup returns CDR1 MNHEY and CDR2 SVGAGI. Unmatched junction bases numbered 11, after V lost 6 bases and J lost 7 bases. As DNA, the CDR3 is TGTGCCAGCAGCCTTCAGGCGGGAGGCCTGAATGAGCAGTTCTTC. Translated, it gives CASSLQAGGLNEQFF.

The chain uses TRBV5-4 and TRBJ1-2; tentative D call: TRBD1 (6 bases). V lost 4 bases, J lost 1 base, and 14 bases lay in between. This CDR3 has 15 amino acids. The germline CDR1 and CDR2 sequences are SGHNT and YYREEE (reference sequence). CDR3 sequence: CASSTGTLRNYGYTF. CDR3 bases: TGTGCCAGCAGCACCGGGACACTGCGTAACTATGGCTACACCTTC.

The V gene is TRBV27, the J gene TRBJ2-1; 7 nucleotides agree with TRBD2. The V and J ends lost 5 bases and 3 bases, in that order; junction bases with no gene match: 4. CDR3 length equals 14 residues. CDR1 and CDR2 from the germline V gene are MNHEY and SMNVEV (reference sequence). In DNA, the CDR3 is TGTGCCAGCAGTCCCCGGGACTACTACAATGAGCAGTTCTTC. Translating it yields CASSPRDYYNEQFF.

The V call is TRBV28, the J call TRBJ2-7; D unresolved. V lost 3 bases, J lost 0 bases, and 3 bases lay in between. Germline V gene sequence: CDR1 MDHEN, CDR2 SYDVKM. The CDR3 contains 12 residues. CDR3 sequence (DNA): TGTGCCAGCAGTTTCTACTCCTACGAGCAGTACTTC. Translation: CASSFYSYEQYF.

The CDR3 bases are TGCGCCAGCAGCCAAGGGAGGCTATATGGCTACACCTTC. Its translation is CASSQGRLYGYTF. V and J are TRBV4-1 and TRBJ1-2; no firm D call. V was pared by 1 base and J by 5 bases, with 8 bases between. Germline CDR1 and CDR2: MGHRA and YSYEKL. The CDR3 contains 13 residues.

The chain recombines TRBV28 with TRBJ1-4; no reliable D call. Trimming took off 5 bases at V and 8 bases at J, with 9 bases between the two ends. The CDR3 runs 12 residues. The V gene's germline CDR1 is MDHEN and CDR2 SYDVKM. CDR3 amino acids: CASSPTYEKLFF. CDR3 bases: TGTGCCAGCAGTCCCACTTACGAAAAACTGTTTTTT.

The V call is TRBV12-3 or TRBV12-4, the J call TRBJ1-5, with 11 bases that match TRBD1. The length of the CDR3 is 13 residues. V dropped 6 bases and J dropped 11; count of bases not matched to a gene: 6. The CDR3: CASRTGTGGTQHF. The CDR3 DNA follows: TGTGCCAGCAGAACCGGGACAGGGGGAACCCAGCATTTT.

V is TRBV30 and J is TRBJ2-3; D unresolved. This CDR3 has 12 residues. The V and J ends lost 2 bases and 7 bases respectively, with 10 bases between them. The germline CDR1 and CDR2 sequences are GTSNPN and SVGIG (reference sequence). The CDR3 loop reads CAWSTGEYTQYF. The CDR3 DNA sequence: TGTGCCTGGAGTACTGGAGAATATACGCAGTATTTT.

The rearrangement links TRBV19 to TRBJ1-2; maybe TRBD1 (5 bases). Germline V CDR1 and CDR2: LNHDA, SQIVND (reference sequence). The CDR3 length is 13 residues. Trimming cost V 7 bases and J 7 bases, with 16 bases left between them. The CDR3 DNA follows: TGTGCCAGTAACCTGGGGCAGGGCCGTGGCTACACCTTC. Its translation: CASNLGQGRGYTF.

The V call is TRBV18, the J call TRBJ2-1, with D tentatively TRBD2 (6 bases). Germline V gene sequence: CDR1 KGHSH, CDR2 LQKENI. V gave up 3 bases and J gave up 5 bases, with 11 bases separating them. The CDR3 runs to 14 residues. The CDR3 sequence is CASSPPGGNNEQFF. Written as DNA, the CDR3 is TGTGCCAGCTCACCCCCCGGGGGAAACAATGAGCAGTTCTTC.

The chain is built from TRBV7-2 and TRBJ1-1; D gene ambiguous. Germline V gene sequence: CDR1 SGHTA, CDR2 FQGNSA. The V end lost 4 bases, the J end lost 10 bases, and 13 bases lay between the germline ends. This CDR3 spans 12 amino acids. CDR3 protein: CASSSWTGGAFF. CDR3 nucleotides: TGTGCCAGCAGCTCCTGGACCGGAGGAGCTTTCTTT.

The chain carries TRBV27 and TRBJ1-1; TRBD1 is a possible D gene (5 bases). Per the germline V gene, CDR1 is MNHEY and CDR2 is SMNVEV (reference sequence). The CDR3 has 13 residues. V lost 0 bases and J lost 6, with 8 bases in between. The CDR3 nucleotides read TGTGCCAGCAGTTTATCGGGGGGAGCTGAAGCTTTCTTT. It is translated as CASSLSGGAEAFF.

The chain links TRBV5-1 to TRBJ1-6; 7 nucleotides match TRBD1. Losses at the gene ends were 4 bases for V and 0 bases for J; bases not matched to a gene: 10. This CDR3 comprises 18 residues. CDR1 and CDR2 from the germline V gene are SGHRS and YFSETQ. DNA of the CDR3: TGCGCCAGCAGCCACCAGACAGGGTTGGGCTCCTATAATTCACCCCTCCACTTT. It is translated as CASSHQTGLGSYNSPLHF.

The chain employs TRBV11-2 and TRBJ1-2; TRBD1 matches at 8 bases. This CDR3 spans 14 amino acids. Germline V gives CDR1 SGHAT, CDR2 FQNNGV. J gave up 2 bases and V 7 bases, and 6 bases lay outside the gene matches. The CDR3: CASTNRTGNYGYTF. CDR3 nucleotide sequence: TGTGCCAGCACCAATCGGACAGGGAACTATGGCTACACCTTC.

The rearrangement uses TRBV12-3 or TRBV12-4 and TRBJ1-1; D remains ambiguous. There are 13 residues in the CDR3. V was trimmed by 4 bases and J by 13 bases, leaving 19 bases between them. CDR3 loop: CASSSSSVGFGFF. Written as DNA, the CDR3 is TGTGCCAGCAGTTCAAGTAGCGTCGGTTTTGGTTTCTTT.

V is TRBV20-1 and J is TRBJ2-3, with 12 bases fitting TRBD2. The junction had 8 bases not matched to a gene; V was cut back by 3 bases and J by 1 base. CDR1 and CDR2 from the germline V gene are DFQATT and SNEGSKA (reference sequence). The CDR3 has 17 amino acids. CDR3: CSASTSGRTTGTDTQYF. In DNA, the CDR3 is TGCAGTGCTAGTACTAGCGGGAGGACTACAGGCACAGATACGCAGTATTTT.

The chain joins TRBV20-1 to TRBJ1-3; no reliable D call. This CDR3 comprises 13 residues. In germline, CDR1 is DFQATT, CDR2 SNEGSKA (reference sequence). Trimming took off 3 bases at V and 0 bases at J, with 6 bases between the two ends. CDR3 in amino acids: CSASDHSGNTIYF. Here the CDR3 DNA reads TGCAGTGCTAGTGACCACTCTGGAAACACCATATATTTT.

The sample holds one count of this clone. Here the CDR3 reads CATSTLLREGEETQYF. CDR3 in DNA: TGTGCCACCAGCACACTCCTTCGTGAGGGGGAAGAGACCCAGTACTTC. This rearrangement joins TRBV15 to TRBJ2-5; possible D gene TRBD1, 6 bases. Per the germline V gene, CDR1 is LNHNV and CDR2 is YYDKDF (reference sequence). The CDR3 has 16 amino acids. V lost 4 bases and J lost 3, with 18 bases in between.

V is TRBV7-2 and J is TRBJ1-2, with TRBD1 matching 12 bases. The ends lost 5 bases at V and 2 bases at J; junction bases unmatched: 6. This CDR3 region has 16 residues. Germline V lookup: CDR1 SGHTA, CDR2 FQGNSA. CDR3 region: CASSGTGGTGNYGYTF. The CDR3 DNA is TGTGCCAGCAGCGGGACAGGGGGCACGGGGAACTATGGCTACACCTTC.

The chain uses TRBV3-1 (or the pseudogene TRBV3-2) and TRBJ1-1; D call uncertain. In germline, CDR1 is LGHDT, CDR2 YNNKEL (reference sequence). Trimming pared 5 bases from V and 2 bases from J, leaving 12 bases between. The CDR3 loop spans 14 amino acids. DNA of the CDR3: TGTGCCAGCAGCTCCCCCAATAGCAACACTGAAGCTTTCTTT. Its protein product is CASSSPNSNTEAFF.

This clone showed up just once. The chain employs TRBV28 and TRBJ2-1, with 7 positions matching TRBD1. The junction had 3 bases not matched to a gene; V was cut back by 5 bases and J by 5 bases. The CDR3 has 13 amino acids. Germline V CDR1 and CDR2: MDHEN, SYDVKM. The CDR3 nucleotides are TGTGCCAGCAGTATGGACAGGCACAATGAGCAGTTCTTC. As protein: CASSMDRHNEQFF.

In this sample, this clone turned up a few times. This chain uses TRBV27 with TRBJ1-1; 9 bases agree with TRBD1. Germline loops: CDR1 MNHEY, CDR2 SMNVEV (reference sequence). V was pared by 7 bases and J by 1 base, with 4 bases of the junction left unmatched. This CDR3 is 14 amino acids long. The CDR3 reads CASIPGQGNTEAFF. The CDR3 DNA is TGTGCCAGCATACCGGGACAGGGGAACACTGAAGCTTTCTTT.

V gene TRBV28 combines with J gene TRBJ2-4; 7 bases map to TRBD2. V lost 7 bases and J lost 6; bases outside the gene matches: 15. Germline V gene lookup returns CDR1 MDHEN and CDR2 SYDVKM. There are 16 residues in the CDR3. The CDR3 region has the DNA TGTGCCAGCACCCGAATTGGGGCGGGAGAGGGAAACATTCAGTACTTC. Its translation: CASTRIGAGEGNIQYF.

V usage is TRBV19 and J usage is TRBJ1-2, with D perhaps TRBD1 (6 bases). The CDR3 extends over 15 amino acids. Trimming took 8 bases from V and 4 from J, leaving 20 bases between them. CDR1 and CDR2 from the germline V gene are LNHDA and SQIVND (reference sequence). CDR3 nucleotides: TGTGCCAGTGGTCACATCTCACAGGGTATCTATGGCTACACCTTC. This translates into CASGHISQGIYGYTF.

The V gene is TRBV9, the J gene TRBJ2-4; 7 nucleotides match TRBD2. The trim removed 3 bases at V and 1 base at J, leaving 4 bases unmatched. This CDR3 spans 15 amino acids. Per germline, CDR1 SGDLS and CDR2 YYNGEE. CDR3 sequence: CASSEGGMAKNIQYF. CDR3 bases: TGTGCCAGCAGCGAGGGAGGGATGGCCAAAAACATTCAGTACTTC.

The CDR3 sequence is CASSWGQGGYEQYF. In DNA form, the CDR3 reads TGTGCCAGCAGCTGGGGACAGGGGGGCTACGAGCAGTACTTC. This chain uses TRBV7-2 with TRBJ2-7, with 11 bases aligning to TRBD1. V lost 4 bases and J lost 3; bases outside the gene matches: 2. Per the germline V gene, CDR1 is SGHTA and CDR2 is FQGNSA. The CDR3 runs to 14 residues.